A single sample gave rise to the 22 T cell receptor beta chains below, sequenced in a study of blood T cells in healthy people across ages (dated by TCRdb to about 2015). Library preparation used 5' RACE. The listed sequencing device is Illumina HiSeq 2500. A second 7 to 11 cycle PCR used a sample-barcoded 5' primer and a J-beta primer mix. TCRdb applied fastp at Q25 and MiXCR to the public reads, then kept only in-frame beta chains. Each CDR3 protein gets just one entry, which takes the most common genes and DNA from the rows behind it. Within this sample are 1,500,000 or so distinct CDR3 sequences, with approximately 42% of them counted one time only. The top ten clones comprise over 3.5% of the sample. The specimen sequenced was blood. The receptors originated from a woman younger than 35 in good health.

The chain uses TRBV12-3 or TRBV12-4 and TRBJ1-2, with D possibly TRBD1 on 6 matching bases. V lost 1 base, J lost 2 bases, and 11 bases lay in between. The CDR3 spans 15 residues. The CDR3 spells CASSLDPGQNYGYTF. The CDR3 DNA follows: TGTGCCAGCAGTTTAGATCCTGGACAGAACTATGGCTACACCTTC.

This chain connects TRBV7-8 to TRBJ2-3; tentative D call: TRBD2 (5 bases). V shed 3 bases and J shed 9 bases, with 25 bases lying between them. The CDR3 runs 17 residues. The germline CDR1 and CDR2 sequences are SGHVS and FQNEAQ. The CDR3 reads CASSLPDTAGPRSTQYF. CDR3 coding DNA: TGTGCCAGCAGCTTGCCCGACACGGCGGGTCCTCGAAGCACGCAGTATTTT. The complete variable domain, with remaining parts taken from reference TRBV7-8 and TRBJ2-3, reads GAGVSQSPRYKVAKRGQDVALRCDPISGHVSLFWYQQALGQGPEFLTYFQNEAQLDKSGLPSDRFFAERPEGSVSTLKIQRTQQEDSAVYLCASSLPDTAGPRSTQYFGPGTRLTVL.

Note on this clonotype: A much larger clone is a single base away; this may be a read error. The rearrangement joins TRBV4-1 to TRBJ1-2; perhaps TRBD1 as D (5 bases). Per the germline V gene, CDR1 is MGHRA and CDR2 is YSYEKL. This CDR3 is built from 14 residues. V was trimmed by 4 bases and J by 3 bases, leaving 12 bases between them. CDR3 DNA: TGCGCCAGCAGCCCACGGGGGAAGGACTATGGCTACACCTTC. Its protein product is CASSPRGKDYGYTF.

V is TRBV6-6 and J is TRBJ1-1; 7 nucleotides align to TRBD1. The germline V gene encodes CDR1 MNHNY and CDR2 SVGAGI (reference sequence). J gave up 0 bases and V 6 bases, and 7 bases lay outside the gene matches. The CDR3 loop spans 15 amino acids. CDR3 amino acids: CASSQGDSMNTEAFF. DNA of the CDR3: TGTGCCAGCAGCCAGGGGGACAGCATGAACACTGAAGCTTTCTTT.

The chain uses TRBV4-3 and TRBJ2-3; D not resolved. V lost 0 bases and J lost 2, with 6 bases in between. From germline, CDR1 is LGHNA and CDR2 YSLEER. The CDR3 loop spans 14 amino acids. CDR3 DNA: TGCGCCAGCAGCCAAGACTACAACACAGATACGCAGTATTTT. Residues: CASSQDYNTDTQYF.

V and J are TRBV4-2 and TRBJ1-2, with D unclear. The germline V gene encodes CDR1 LGHNA and CDR2 YNFKEQ. Trimming took 1 base from V and 2 from J, leaving 8 bases between them. The CDR3 sequence is 14 residues long. The CDR3 DNA reads TGTGCCAGCAGCCAAGGGTACCAGAACTATGGCTACACCTTC. Residues: CASSQGYQNYGYTF.

The chain links TRBV18 to TRBJ2-1; D remains unclear. Looked up from germline, CDR1 is KGHSH and CDR2 is LQKENI. This CDR3 region has 14 residues. V lost 3 bases to trimming and J lost 5 bases, with 11 bases between them. CDR3 region: CASSPVSTDNEQFF. CDR3 in DNA: TGTGCCAGCTCACCCGTCTCCACAGACAATGAGCAGTTCTTC.

V usage is TRBV20-1 and J usage is TRBJ1-1; D gene ambiguous. Germline CDR1 DFQATT, CDR2 SNEGSKA (reference sequence). The V end was cut by 6 bases, the J end by 6 bases, with 11 bases between. The CDR3 extends over 11 amino acids. Written as DNA, the CDR3 is TGCAGTGCCAGGATGAGGCCTGAAGCTTTCTTT. It yields the protein CSARMRPEAFF.

This clonotype turned up a few times. A much larger clone sits a single nucleotide away, making a read error possible. The chain combines TRBV20-1 with TRBJ2-7, with 10 bases that match TRBD2. The V gene's germline CDR1 is DFQATT and CDR2 SNEGSKA (reference sequence). With V trimmed by 3 bases and J by 7 bases, 15 bases remained unmatched. The CDR3 sequence is 16 residues long. DNA of the CDR3: TGCAGTGCTAGGGCATTAGCGGGGGGCGACTACAATGAGCAGTACTTC. Residues: CSARALAGGDYNEQYF.

The CDR3 here is CSASPRSVGGDSGLADYNEQFF. The CDR3 DNA follows: TGCAGTGCTAGTCCTAGGTCAGTGGGGGGGGATTCTGGACTAGCGGACTACAATGAGCAGTTCTTC. The genes are TRBV20-1 and TRBJ2-1; 10 bases map to TRBD2. The germline gives CDR1 DFQATT, CDR2 SNEGSKA (reference sequence). J was trimmed by 3 bases and V by 3 bases; bases with no gene match: 26. This CDR3 has 22 amino acids.

The V and J genes are TRBV6-5 and TRBJ2-3, with TRBD2 identical over 8 bases. Germline CDR1 MNHEY, CDR2 SVGAGI. V gave up 5 bases and J gave up 6 bases; unmatched junction bases: 4. The CDR3 sequence is 13 residues long. The CDR3 sequence: CASSTGGADTQYF. CDR3 nucleotide sequence: TGTGCCAGCAGTACGGGGGGGGCGGATACGCAGTATTTT.

The CDR3 DNA reads as TGTGCCAGCAGTTTTGCAGGGGTGAATTCACCCCTCCACTTT. It specifies CASSFAGVNSPLHF. The chain combines TRBV12-3 or TRBV12-4 with TRBJ1-6, with D possibly being TRBD1 (6 bases). Trimming cost V 3 bases and J 7 bases, with 10 bases left between them. This CDR3 comprises 14 residues.

The rearrangement uses TRBV5-1 and TRBJ2-4; 7 bases agree with TRBD2. CDR1 and CDR2 (germline): SGHRS, YFSETQ. V was clipped by 3 bases and J by 10 bases; unmatched bases: 13. This CDR3 is 15 amino acids long. The CDR3 DNA follows: TGCGCCAGCAGCTGGGGGGGGACGACAAAAGGGATTCAGTACTTC. This gives the protein CASSWGGTTKGIQYF.

This clonotype was seen a few times. The rearrangement uses TRBV24-1 and TRBJ1-3; D remains ambiguous. V was shortened by 2 bases and J by 2 bases, with 15 bases between the two germline ends. Germline V gene lookup returns CDR1 KGHDR and CDR2 SFDVKD. The CDR3 consists of 17 residues. Written as DNA, the CDR3 is TGTGCCACCAGTGATTCATACGTGGAAATGGCTGGAAACACCATATATTTT. This gives the protein CATSDSYVEMAGNTIYF.

This clonotype was seen more than once but under ten times. The V gene is TRBV27, the J gene TRBJ2-1, with a weak D call TRBD1 (6 bases). V lost 7 bases and J lost 4, with 17 bases in between. There are 15 residues in the CDR3. Germline values: CDR1 MNHEY, CDR2 SMNVEV (reference sequence). CDR3 sequence: CASNQRTGQYNEQFF. For the CDR3, the DNA is TGTGCCAGCAACCAAAGGACCGGACAGTACAATGAGCAGTTCTTC.

The chain recombines TRBV6-4 with TRBJ1-1; weak D call: TRBD1 (5 bases). CDR1 and CDR2 from the germline V gene are MRHNA and SNTAGT. The CDR3 totals 12 residues. Trimming cost V 3 bases and J 10 bases, with 12 bases left between them. Here the CDR3 DNA reads TGTGCCAGCAGTGATTCCGGGGGAGTAGCTTTCTTT. Translation gives CASSDSGGVAFF.

The table lists this clonotype with a few counts. This chain uses TRBV6-5 with TRBJ2-3, with D perhaps TRBD1 (6 bases). The CDR3 runs to 11 residues. V lost 10 bases and J 4 bases, leaving 9 bases between the germline ends. Germline loops: CDR1 MNHEY, CDR2 SVGAGI. The CDR3 is CATKGADTQYF. In DNA form, the CDR3 reads TGTGCCACCAAGGGGGCAGATACGCAGTATTTT.

CDR3 nucleotide sequence: TGTGCCAGCAGTACCGGGACAATCTACGAGCAGTACTTC. Translated: CASSTGTIYEQYF. The rearrangement joins TRBV27 to TRBJ2-7, with a weak D call TRBD1 (6 bases). The CDR3 is made up of 13 amino acids. The germline V gene has CDR1 MNHEY and CDR2 SMNVEV (reference sequence). The germline V and J ends were trimmed by 5 bases and 3 bases, with 11 bases remaining between them.

The V and J genes are TRBV4-3 and TRBJ1-1, with D tentatively TRBD1 (5 bases). This CDR3 comprises 13 residues. Germline V gene data show CDR1 as LGHNA and CDR2 as YSLEER. The V gene lost 0 bases and the J gene lost 9 bases, with 11 bases spanning the gap. The CDR3 region is CASSQDWDRQAFF. CDR3 bases: TGCGCCAGCAGCCAAGATTGGGACCGTCAAGCTTTCTTT.

This clonotype came up a few times. The chain couples TRBV4-3 to TRBJ2-3; D unclear. V shed 0 bases and J shed 5 bases, with 15 bases lying between them. Germline CDR1 is LGHNA and CDR2 is YSLEER. The CDR3 is 16 amino acids. CDR3 nucleotides: TGCGCCAGCAGCCAAGATCGGACCCCAGGTGGAGATACGCAGTATTTT. Protein: CASSQDRTPGGDTQYF.

The chain couples TRBV7-2 to TRBJ1-1, with D uncertain. The germline V gene has CDR1 SGHTA and CDR2 FQGNSA. Trimming cost V 4 bases and J 0 bases, with 9 bases left between them. This CDR3 is built from 14 residues. The CDR3 DNA is TGTGCCAGCAGCTCCACTCCAGTGAACACTGAAGCTTTCTTT. It yields the protein CASSSTPVNTEAFF. Looking up the rest from reference TRBV7-2 and TRBJ1-1 gives the full variable domain: GAGVSQSPSNKVTEKGKDVELRCDPISGHTALYWYRQSLGQGLEFLIYFQGNSAPDKSGLPSDRFSAERTGGSVSTLTIQRTQQEDSAVYLCASSSTPVNTEAFFGQGTRLTVV.

This clonotype has a handful of counts. This rearrangement joins TRBV6-1 to TRBJ2-5; the D is unclear. The V end lost 7 bases, the J end lost 1 base, and 7 bases lay between the germline ends. Germline V gene lookup returns CDR1 MNHNS and CDR2 SASEGT. CDR3 length: 12 residues. This chain's CDR3 is CASNLPQETQYF. CDR3 DNA sequence: TGTGCCAGCAACCTACCCCAAGAGACCCAGTACTTC.